This T cell receptor beta chain was sequenced during a study of blood T cell repertoires in COVID-19. About the study: Italy, Spain and the United States were the sources of the convalescent and acute COVID-19 samples. T cells, B-cell-depleted T cells, or PBMCs supplied cDNA or gDNA.

Per the original methods: Quantification of nucleated cells was approximated via reference gene primer amplification. TCRdb keeps only in-frame clones here, not all; method: immunoSEQ multiplex PCR. The D gene and trimming were derived from the DNA, and the V and J assignments and clone size from that table. The data contain 100,000 to 150,000 clones, approximately 82% of them singletons. The germline CDR1 and CDR2 sequences are LNHDA and SQIVND (reference sequence). The CDR3 runs to 16 residues. Between the trimmed V and J ends, which lost 2 bases and 0 bases, there was a span of 11 bases. Sequenced input: peripheral blood. This TCR was recovered from a man between 60 and 75 years old with acute or convalescent COVID-19. The J gene is TRBJ1-5, the V gene TRBV19, with a tentative D call TRBD1 (5 bases). In DNA form, the CDR3 reads TGTGCCAGTAGTATACAGGGAGGGTATAGCAATCAGCCCCAGCATTTT. Translation gives CASSIQGGYSNQPQHF.